The present TCR beta chain was sequenced within a study of T-cell reconstitution after alpha-beta-depleted transplantation in children. Study-wide results and limits: Surviving thymic progenitors and recipient T cells were the source of high TCRbeta diversity at day 60 in some patients. Expanded clones from the graft, numbering several hundred, reportedly supplied alpha-beta T cells about two months after transplant.

A TCRbeta library incorporating unique molecular identifiers was prepared. TCRdb reprocessed the PCR reads with MiXCR, giving one entry per CDR3 protein. The sample records hundreds of thousands of distinct CDR3 sequences, roughly 8.2% being singletons. With respect to this clonotype: The antigen is undetermined.

V lost 6 bases, J lost 4 bases, and 6 bases stayed unmatched. The CDR3 spans 15 residues. CDR1 and CDR2 from the germline V gene are MDHEN and SYDVKM. The chain carries TRBV28 and TRBJ2-1; 10 bases map to TRBD2. This receptor was taken from a male patient younger than 18 who had a stem cell transplant for acute lymphoblastic leukemia, so the T cells may come from the graft donor. This sample comprised PBMCs, mostly from graft donor cells, obtained 180 days after TCRalphabeta/CD19-depleted stem cell transplant. The DNA of the CDR3 is TGTGCCAGCAGGCAAAGCGGGAGGGTTTACAATGAGCAGTTCTTC. This translates into CASRQSGRVYNEQFF.